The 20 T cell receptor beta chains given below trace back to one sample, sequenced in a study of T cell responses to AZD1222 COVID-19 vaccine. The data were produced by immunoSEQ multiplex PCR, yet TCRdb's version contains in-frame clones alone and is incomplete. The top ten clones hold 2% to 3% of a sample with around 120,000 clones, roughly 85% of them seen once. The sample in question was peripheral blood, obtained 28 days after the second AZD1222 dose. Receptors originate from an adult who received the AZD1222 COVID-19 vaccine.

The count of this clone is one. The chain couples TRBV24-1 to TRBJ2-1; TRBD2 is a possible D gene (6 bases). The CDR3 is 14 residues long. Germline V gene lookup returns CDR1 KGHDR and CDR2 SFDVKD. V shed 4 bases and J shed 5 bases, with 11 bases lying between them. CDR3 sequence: CATSETGRHNEQFF. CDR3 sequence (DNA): TGTGCCACCAGTGAAACCGGGAGACACAATGAGCAGTTCTTC.

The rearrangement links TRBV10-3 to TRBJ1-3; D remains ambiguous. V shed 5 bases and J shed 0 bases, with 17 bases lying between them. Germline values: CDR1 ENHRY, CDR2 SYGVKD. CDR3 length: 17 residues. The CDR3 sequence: CAISTAGTSSSGNTIYF. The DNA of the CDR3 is TGTGCCATCAGTACCGCGGGTACATCGAGCTCTGGAAACACCATATATTTT.

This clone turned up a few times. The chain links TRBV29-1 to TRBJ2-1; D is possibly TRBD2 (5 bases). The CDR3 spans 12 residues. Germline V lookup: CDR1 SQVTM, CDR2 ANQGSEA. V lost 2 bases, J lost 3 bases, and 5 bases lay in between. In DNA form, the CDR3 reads TGCAGCGTTGAAAGCGGCTACAATGAGCAGTTCTTC. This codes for CSVESGYNEQFF.

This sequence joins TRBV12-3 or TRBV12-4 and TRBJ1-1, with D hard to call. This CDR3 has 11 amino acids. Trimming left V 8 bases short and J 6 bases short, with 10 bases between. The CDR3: CASVGDPEAFF. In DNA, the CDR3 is TGTGCCAGCGTTGGGGATCCTGAAGCTTTCTTT.

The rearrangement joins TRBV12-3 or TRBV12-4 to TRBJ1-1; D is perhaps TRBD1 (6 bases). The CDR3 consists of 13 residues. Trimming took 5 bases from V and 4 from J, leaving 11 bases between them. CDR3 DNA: TGTGCCAGCAGTCTAACAGGGAGCACTGAAGCTTTCTTT. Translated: CASSLTGSTEAFF.

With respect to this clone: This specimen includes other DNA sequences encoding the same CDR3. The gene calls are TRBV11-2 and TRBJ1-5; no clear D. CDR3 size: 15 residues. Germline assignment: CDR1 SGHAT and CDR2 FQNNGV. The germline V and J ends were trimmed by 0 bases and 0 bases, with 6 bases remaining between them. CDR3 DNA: TGTGCCAGCAGCTTAGAATGGGATAGCAATCAGCCCCAGCATTTT. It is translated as CASSLEWDSNQPQHF.

CDR3 residues: CASSSELGTDNYGYTF. CDR3 sequence (DNA): TGTGCCAGCAGTTCCGAACTTGGGACAGATAACTATGGCTACACCTTC. This chain joins TRBV6-5 and TRBJ1-2, with TRBD1 matching 7 bases. CDR3 size: 16 residues. V was clipped by 4 bases and J by 1 base; unmatched bases: 9. The germline gives CDR1 MNHEY, CDR2 SVGAGI.

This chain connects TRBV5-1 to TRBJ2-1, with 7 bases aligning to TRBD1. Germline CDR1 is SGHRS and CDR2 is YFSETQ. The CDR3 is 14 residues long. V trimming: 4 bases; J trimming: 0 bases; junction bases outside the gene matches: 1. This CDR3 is CASSPGGSYNEQFF. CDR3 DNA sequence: TGCGCCAGCAGCCCAGGGGGCTCCTACAATGAGCAGTTCTTC.

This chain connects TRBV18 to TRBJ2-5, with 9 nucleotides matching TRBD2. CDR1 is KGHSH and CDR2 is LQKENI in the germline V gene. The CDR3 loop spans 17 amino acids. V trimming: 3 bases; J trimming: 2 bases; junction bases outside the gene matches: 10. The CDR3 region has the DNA TGTGCCAGCTCACCCTTGGTAGCGGGAGTAAATCAAGAGACCCAGTACTTC. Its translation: CASSPLVAGVNQETQYF.

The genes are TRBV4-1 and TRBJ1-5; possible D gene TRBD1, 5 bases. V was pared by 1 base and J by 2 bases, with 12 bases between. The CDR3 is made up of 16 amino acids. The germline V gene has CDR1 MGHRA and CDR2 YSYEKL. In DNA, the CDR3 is TGCGCCAGCAGCCAAGTAGGGACGTTGGGCAATCAGCCCCAGCATTTT. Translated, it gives CASSQVGTLGNQPQHF.

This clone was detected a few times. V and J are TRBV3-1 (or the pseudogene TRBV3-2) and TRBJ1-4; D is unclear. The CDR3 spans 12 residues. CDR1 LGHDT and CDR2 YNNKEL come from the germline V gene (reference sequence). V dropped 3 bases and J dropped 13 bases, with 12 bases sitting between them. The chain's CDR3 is CASSQSFGGLFF. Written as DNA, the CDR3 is TGTGCCAGCAGCCAGTCTTTTGGCGGACTGTTTTTT.

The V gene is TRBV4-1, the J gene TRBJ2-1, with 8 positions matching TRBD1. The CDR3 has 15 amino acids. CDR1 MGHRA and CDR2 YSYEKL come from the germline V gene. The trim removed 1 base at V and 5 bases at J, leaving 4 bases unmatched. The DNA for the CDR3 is TGCGCCAGCAGCCAAGCTTTGGACAGGGACAATGAGCAGTTCTTC. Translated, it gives CASSQALDRDNEQFF.

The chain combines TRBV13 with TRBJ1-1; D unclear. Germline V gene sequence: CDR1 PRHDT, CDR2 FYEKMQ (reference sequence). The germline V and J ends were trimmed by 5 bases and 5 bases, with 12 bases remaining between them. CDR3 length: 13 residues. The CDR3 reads CASSQWRSTEAFF. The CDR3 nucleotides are TGTGCCAGCAGCCAGTGGAGATCGACTGAAGCTTTCTTT.

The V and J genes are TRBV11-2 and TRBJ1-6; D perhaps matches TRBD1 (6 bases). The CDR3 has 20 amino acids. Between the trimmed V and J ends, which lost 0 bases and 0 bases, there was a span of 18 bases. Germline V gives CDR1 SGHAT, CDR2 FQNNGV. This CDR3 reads CASSLDRGARVSSYNSPLHF. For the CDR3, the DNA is TGTGCCAGCAGCTTAGATCGGGGGGCTAGGGTGAGCTCCTATAATTCACCCCTCCACTTT.

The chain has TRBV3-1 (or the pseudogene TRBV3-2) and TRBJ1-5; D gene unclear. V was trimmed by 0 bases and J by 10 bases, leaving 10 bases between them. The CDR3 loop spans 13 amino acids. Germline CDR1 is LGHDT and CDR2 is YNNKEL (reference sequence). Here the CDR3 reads CASSQDRRQPQHF. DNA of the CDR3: TGTGCCAGCAGCCAAGATAGGAGGCAACCCCAGCATTTT.

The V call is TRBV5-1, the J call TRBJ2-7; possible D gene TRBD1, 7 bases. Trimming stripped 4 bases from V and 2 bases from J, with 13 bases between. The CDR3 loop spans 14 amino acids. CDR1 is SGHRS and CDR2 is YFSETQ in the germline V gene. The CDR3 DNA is TGCGCCAGCAGCACGGACAGGAGGGCCTACGAGCAGTACTTC. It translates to CASSTDRRAYEQYF.

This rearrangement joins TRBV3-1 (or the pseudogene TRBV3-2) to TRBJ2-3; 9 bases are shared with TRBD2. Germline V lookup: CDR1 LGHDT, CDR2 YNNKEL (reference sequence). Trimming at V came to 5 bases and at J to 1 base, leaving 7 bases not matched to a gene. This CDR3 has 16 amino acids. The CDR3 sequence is CASSEVAGAGTDTQYF. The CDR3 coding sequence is TGTGCCAGCAGCGAAGTAGCGGGAGCCGGCACAGATACGCAGTATTTT.

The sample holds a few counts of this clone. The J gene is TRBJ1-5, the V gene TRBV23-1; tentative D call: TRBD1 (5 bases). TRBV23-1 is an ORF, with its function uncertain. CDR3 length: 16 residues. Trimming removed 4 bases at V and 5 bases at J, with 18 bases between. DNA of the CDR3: TGCGCCAGCAGTCTCTTCGAGGCGCAGGGTGATCAGCCCCAGCATTTT. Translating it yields CASSLFEAQGDQPQHF.

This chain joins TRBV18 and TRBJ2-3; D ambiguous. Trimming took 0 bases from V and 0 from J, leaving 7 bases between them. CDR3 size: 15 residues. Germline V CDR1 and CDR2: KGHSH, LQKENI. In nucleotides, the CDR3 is TGTGCCAGCTCACCACCCTTGACTAGCACAGATACGCAGTATTTT. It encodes CASSPPLTSTDTQYF. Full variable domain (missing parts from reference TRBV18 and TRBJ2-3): NAGVMQNPRHLVRRRGQEARLRCSPMKGHSHVYWYRQLPEEGLKFMVYLQKENIIDESGMPKERFSAEFPKEGPSILRIQQVVRGDSAAYFCASSPPLTSTDTQYFGPGTRLTVL.

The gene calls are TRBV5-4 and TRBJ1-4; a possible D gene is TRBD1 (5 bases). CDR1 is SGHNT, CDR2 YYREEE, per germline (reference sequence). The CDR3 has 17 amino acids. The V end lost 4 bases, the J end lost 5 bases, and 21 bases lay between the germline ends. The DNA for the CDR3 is TGTGCCAGCAGCACTTATCCAACCGGGACGGGAAATGAAAAACTGTTTTTT. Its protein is CASSTYPTGTGNEKLFF.